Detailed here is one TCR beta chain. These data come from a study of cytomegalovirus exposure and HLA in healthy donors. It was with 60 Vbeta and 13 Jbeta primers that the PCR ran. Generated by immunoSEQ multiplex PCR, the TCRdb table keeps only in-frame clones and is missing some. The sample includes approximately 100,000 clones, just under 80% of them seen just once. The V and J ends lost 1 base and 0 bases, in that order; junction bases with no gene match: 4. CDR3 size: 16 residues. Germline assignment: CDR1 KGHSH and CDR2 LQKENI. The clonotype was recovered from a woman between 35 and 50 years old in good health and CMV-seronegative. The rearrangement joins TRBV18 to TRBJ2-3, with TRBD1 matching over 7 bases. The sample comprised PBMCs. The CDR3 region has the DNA TGTGCCAGCTCACCACGGGGGACAGCAAGCACAGATACGCAGTATTTT. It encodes CASSPRGTASTDTQYF.